These 15 T cell receptor beta chains share one sample of origin, sequenced in a study of metastatic and nonmetastatic thyroid tumors. TCRdb reanalyzed the PCR reads via MiXCR. The data show 25,000 to 30,000 clones, with about 4% seen just once and 21% held by the top ten. No treatment of any kind had been given to any patient before thyroid surgery. The sequencing sample was made of blood. These receptors all stem from a female donor with papillary thyroid cancer or a benign thyroid nodule (not recorded which). Some clones in this sample may be carry-over from other donors' samples.

This clone was seen a few times. A much more abundant neighbour one base away suggests this may be a read error. This chain connects TRBV27 to TRBJ1-4; D remains ambiguous. The germline gives CDR1 MNHEY, CDR2 SMNVEV (reference sequence). This CDR3 has 16 amino acids. CDR3 sequence: CAGSLRPLASNEKLFF. The CDR3 DNA follows: TGTGCCGGCAGTTTAAGACCATTGGCCTCTAATGAAAAACTGTTTTTT.

This clone was recorded a few times. The CDR3 is CASSLGGDYEQYF. CDR3 coding DNA: TGCGCCAGCAGCTTGGGGGGGGACTACGAGCAGTACTTC. The V gene is TRBV4-1, the J gene TRBJ2-7, with 7 bases fitting TRBD2. The V segment lost 5 bases and the J segment 3 bases; nucleotides outside the gene matches: 4. The CDR3 covers 13 residues. CDR1 and CDR2 (germline): MGHRA, YSYEKL.

In regard to this clone: The junction departs from the called germline gene at one end, perhaps through a read error. The V call is TRBV6-5, the J call TRBJ2-3; the D gene is possibly TRBD2 (5 bases). This CDR3 has 13 amino acids. Germline V gene data show CDR1 as MNHEY and CDR2 as SVGAGI. In nucleotides, the CDR3 is TGTGCCAGCAGTGACTCTAGAGGGGATACGCAGTATTTT. Its translation is CASSDSRGDTQYF.

The chain combines TRBV5-1 with TRBJ1-1; no firm D call. The ends were cut back, 6 bases at V and 3 bases at J, with 15 bases in the middle. This CDR3 spans 14 amino acids. Germline V gene lookup returns CDR1 SGHRS and CDR2 YFSETQ. The CDR3 loop reads CASTLNLGDTEAFF. CDR3 nucleotide sequence: TGCGCCAGCACCCTGAACCTTGGGGACACTGAAGCTTTCTTT.

The rearrangement joins TRBV12-3 or TRBV12-4 to TRBJ2-2; weak D call: TRBD1 (5 bases). This CDR3 comprises 15 residues. V lost 3 bases to trimming and J lost 0 bases, with 8 bases between them. The CDR3 here is CASSFGRANTGELFF. CDR3 sequence (DNA): TGTGCCAGCAGTTTCGGCAGGGCGAACACCGGGGAGCTGTTTTTT.

This clone showed up many times. This chain uses TRBV27 with TRBJ1-4; D possibly corresponds to TRBD1 (6 bases). Looked up from germline, CDR1 is MNHEY and CDR2 is SMNVEV (reference sequence). With 4 bases removed from V and 10 bases from J, the gap between germline ends came to 16 bases. The CDR3 is 14 amino acids. CDR3 residues: CASSSWGQESKLFF. CDR3 DNA sequence: TGTGCCAGCAGTTCTTGGGGGCAGGAGTCAAAACTGTTTTTT. Variable domain in full (rest from reference TRBV27 and TRBJ1-4): EAQVTQNPRYLITVTGKKLTVTCSQNMNHEYMSWYRQDPGLGLRQIYYSMNVEVTDKGDVPEGYKVSRKEKRNFPLILESPSPNQTSLYFCASSSWGQESKLFFGSGTQLSVL.

The rearrangement joins TRBV7-9 to TRBJ2-5, with D unresolved. Trimming took 5 bases from V and 4 from J, leaving 17 bases between them. The CDR3 is made up of 15 amino acids. Germline CDR1 is SEHNR and CDR2 is FQNEAQ (reference sequence). The chain's CDR3 is CASSAEVGLGETQYF. In DNA, the CDR3 is TGTGCCAGCAGCGCCGAGGTCGGGTTGGGAGAGACCCAGTACTTC.

In its sample, this clone was seen many times. The gene calls are TRBV28 and TRBJ1-1; D is perhaps TRBD1 (5 bases). The germline V and J ends were trimmed by 0 bases and 4 bases, with 21 bases remaining between them. The CDR3 is 18 residues long. CDR1 is MDHEN and CDR2 is SYDVKM in the germline V gene. CDR3 in amino acids: CASSLWRAGRSLGTEAFF. CDR3 bases: TGTGCCAGCAGTTTATGGAGGGCAGGGAGGTCGTTGGGCACTGAAGCTTTCTTT.

This chain connects TRBV7-9 to TRBJ2-3; possibly TRBD1 for D (6 bases). The CDR3 is 16 residues long. V lost 5 bases and J 0 bases, leaving 15 bases between the germline ends. CDR1 and CDR2 from the germline V gene are SEHNR and FQNEAQ (reference sequence). This CDR3 is CASSQGLDASTDTQYF. The DNA of the CDR3 is TGTGCCAGCAGCCAGGGGTTGGACGCGAGCACAGATACGCAGTATTTT.

This clone was seen more than once but under ten times. V usage is TRBV3-1 and J usage is TRBJ2-7; D possibly uses TRBD1 or TRBD2 (5 bases each). The CDR3 totals 12 residues. Between the trimmed V and J ends, which lost 3 bases and 12 bases, there was a span of 15 bases. Per germline, CDR1 LGHDT and CDR2 YNNKEL (reference sequence). CDR3 loop: CASSQGPLRTYF. The CDR3 DNA reads as TGTGCCAGCAGCCAGGGACCTCTGAGGACGTACTTC.

The chain uses TRBV6-1 and TRBJ1-3; TRBD1 is a possible D gene (6 bases). The CDR3 covers 15 residues. With 3 bases removed from V and 0 bases from J, the gap between germline ends came to 9 bases. Germline-derived CDR1 and CDR2 are MNHNS and SASEGT. This CDR3 is CASSDEGGSGNTIYF. The CDR3 coding sequence is TGTGCCAGCAGTGACGAGGGGGGCTCTGGAAACACCATATATTTT.

This clone was found a few times. A junction end diverges from the germline sequence, so it may reflect a read error. The rearrangement uses TRBV7-9 and TRBJ2-1; D might be TRBD2 (6 bases). There are 14 residues in the CDR3. Germline CDR1 SEHNR, CDR2 FQNEAQ (reference sequence). The CDR3 is CAGSPSGPYNEQFF. The CDR3 bases are TGTGCCGGCAGCCCCAGCGGGCCCTACAATGAGCAGTTCTTC.

This clone was seen a handful of times. The rearrangement uses TRBV2 and TRBJ2-2; TRBD1 is a possible D gene (6 bases). Trimming shortened V by 4 bases and J by 0 bases, and 15 bases separated the two germline ends. Looked up from germline, CDR1 is SNHLY and CDR2 is FYNNEI. The CDR3 is 17 residues long. Here the CDR3 DNA reads TGTGCCAGCAGTGGGGGGCTGACTACCACGAACACCGGGGAGCTGTTTTTT. Translation gives CASSGGLTTTNTGELFF.

This clone was counted ten times or more. The CDR3 DNA is TGCGCCAGCAGCCTCGATCACTTCTCTGGAAACACCATATATTTT. Protein sequence: CASSLDHFSGNTIYF. The V gene is TRBV5-1, the J gene TRBJ1-3; D not resolved. The CDR3 loop spans 15 amino acids. Germline V CDR1 and CDR2: SGHRS, YFSETQ. Trimming left V 4 bases short and J 0 bases short, with 11 bases between.

By sample fraction, this clone is medium-sized (0.01 to 0.1%). This sequence joins TRBV27 and TRBJ2-2; D gene uncertain. CDR1 is MNHEY, CDR2 SMNVEV, per germline (reference sequence). This CDR3 region has 15 residues. V lost 0 bases and J lost 6, with 11 bases in between. The CDR3, as DNA: TGTGCCAGCAGTTTATCCACTGGGGTCGCCGGGGAGCTGTTTTTT. Translation: CASSLSTGVAGELFF.